These T cell receptor beta chains were read from a single sample in a study of shared clonotypes between healthy human individuals. The repertoire was sequenced with immunoSEQ multiplex PCR; TCRdb's copy has only in-frame clones and lacks some. The sample includes about 2 million clones, 85% to 95% seen only once; the top ten take 0.13%. Material for sequencing was naive CD4+ T cells sorted from blood. These receptors all stem from a man aged 18 to 35 in good health. Each CDR3 is given with its conserved first and last residue. Expanded clones get a size class; other rows say once, few or many, or leave the size out.

v_gene: TRBV6-5; j_gene: TRBJ1-3; abundance: NA; CDR3aa: CASSMGRNSGNTIYF
v_gene: TRBV6-5; j_gene: TRBJ1-4; abundance: NA; CDR3aa: CASSYLSSNEKLFF
v_gene: TRBV7-9; j_gene: TRBJ2-4; abundance: NA; CDR3aa: CASSMGVNIQYF
v_gene: TRBV4-1; j_gene: TRBJ2-7; abundance: NA; CDR3aa: CASSQPGQGTEQYF
v_gene: TRBV28; j_gene: TRBJ2-7; abundance: NA; CDR3aa: CASSRGEWGLHEQYF
v_gene: TRBV6-5; j_gene: TRBJ1-6; abundance: once; CDR3aa: CASSYQGQGYSPLHF
v_gene: TRBV28; j_gene: TRBJ1-6; abundance: NA; CDR3aa: CASSFSDPSSSPLHF
v_gene: TRBV18; j_gene: TRBJ1-1; abundance: NA; CDR3aa: CASSPRTGENTEAFF
v_gene: TRBV6-5; j_gene: TRBJ2-1; abundance: few; CDR3aa: CASSYLRQGKYNEQFF
v_gene: TRBV5-1; j_gene: TRBJ2-2; abundance: NA; CDR3aa: CASSTDPGGYGELFF
v_gene: TRBV2; j_gene: TRBJ2-1; abundance: NA; CDR3aa: CASSGLAGGFNEQFF
v_gene: TRBV6-5; j_gene: TRBJ2-5; abundance: NA; CDR3aa: CASSYSPGFPEETQYF
v_gene: TRBV7-2; j_gene: TRBJ2-7; abundance: NA; CDR3aa: CASSLVAAGGIYEQYF
v_gene: TRBV4-2; j_gene: TRBJ1-2; abundance: NA; CDR3aa: CASSQGGAGLGGYTF
v_gene: TRBV6-5; j_gene: TRBJ2-1; abundance: NA; CDR3aa: CASSRGLADYNEQFF
v_gene: TRBV7-8; j_gene: TRBJ1-1; abundance: NA; CDR3aa: CASSSRPRGAVDKDTEAFF
v_gene: TRBV27; j_gene: TRBJ2-7; abundance: NA; CDR3aa: CASSSVGGNEQYF
v_gene: TRBV9; j_gene: TRBJ1-4; abundance: NA; CDR3aa: CASSVGAAGDNEKLFF
v_gene: TRBV6-5; j_gene: TRBJ1-2; abundance: NA; CDR3aa: CASRTLSSGDRGFTF
v_gene: TRBV9; j_gene: TRBJ2-7; abundance: NA; CDR3aa: CASSPNPGQTYEQYF
v_gene: TRBV28; j_gene: TRBJ1-5; abundance: NA; CDR3aa: CASSRGAWTTQHF
v_gene: TRBV2; j_gene: TRBJ1-1; abundance: NA; CDR3aa: CASSEAHGREAFF
v_gene: TRBV27; j_gene: TRBJ2-1; abundance: NA; CDR3aa: CASSLNRGEQFF
v_gene: TRBV10-3; j_gene: TRBJ2-7; abundance: NA; CDR3aa: CAISGTPKTSVQYEQYF
v_gene: TRBV28; j_gene: TRBJ1-1; abundance: NA; CDR3aa: CASSRADRGQNEAFF
v_gene: TRBV7-9; j_gene: TRBJ1-2; abundance: NA; CDR3aa: CARTRVPYGYTF